These 4 T cell receptor beta chains originate from one sample sequenced in a study of lymphopenia after photon versus proton radiotherapy (dated by TCRdb to between 2018 and 2021). The method behind the library was the immunoSEQ multiplex PCR assay. The source is immuneACCESS, and TCRdb retained only in-frame sequences with V and J called. Part of the clones is not carried over; for the studies checked, unresolved V genes explain less than half of this, and the remainder is unexplained. Within this sample are tens of thousands of clones, with around 85% of them counted one time only. The ten biggest clones cover around 2% of the sample. The input for sequencing was peripheral blood, taken from a patient treated with proton-based radiotherapy. Source of these receptors: a man in his 60s with pancreatic cancer.

The chain links TRBV12-5 to TRBJ2-3; no definite D call. V dropped 2 bases and J dropped 5 bases, with 8 bases sitting between them. The CDR3 contains 13 residues. CDR1 and CDR2 from the germline V gene are LGHNT and FRNRAP. This CDR3 reads CASGLSPGDTQYF. The CDR3 bases are TGTGCTAGTGGTTTGAGTCCCGGAGATACGCAGTATTTT.

The sample holds one count of this clone. This chain links TRBV27 with TRBJ1-4, with D perhaps TRBD1 (5 bases). CDR1 is MNHEY, CDR2 SMNVEV, per germline (reference sequence). The CDR3 is 15 amino acids. Trimming took 5 bases from V and 7 from J, leaving 17 bases between them. CDR3 sequence reads: CASSDTGSYGEKLFF. In DNA form, the CDR3 reads TGTGCCAGCAGTGATACAGGTTCTTACGGTGAAAAACTGTTTTTT.

The count of this clone is one. The rearrangement joins TRBV27 to TRBJ1-5; TRBD1 matches at 9 bases. The V gene end was trimmed by 6 bases and the J gene end by 11 bases; junction bases not matched to a gene: 14. The CDR3 loop spans 15 amino acids. CDR1 is MNHEY and CDR2 is SMNVEV in the germline V gene (reference sequence). The CDR3 coding sequence is TGTGCCAGCAGCATCACAGGGGGCGCACTGAGGGCCCAGCATTTT. It translates to CASSITGGALRAQHF.

This chain joins TRBV21-1 and TRBJ1-3. TRBV21-1 is assigned pseudogene status. The CDR3 runs to 15 residues. The CDR3 protein is CASLRGGWVGNTIYF. CDR3 coding DNA: TGTGCCAGCCTTAGGGGAGGTTGGGTAGGAAACACCATATATTTT.